Presented here are 5 T cell receptor beta chains from one specimen sequenced in a study of blood T cells in healthy people across ages. Next came a second PCR, run for about 7 to 12 cycles, which used a sample-barcoded 5' primer along with a J-beta primer mix. TCRdb passed the 5' RACE reads through MiXCR, listing each CDR3 protein once. The data contain roughly 720,000 distinct CDR3 sequences, 53% of them singletons. The sample comprised blood. All receptors come from a man older than 75 in good health.

The sample holds a few counts of this clonotype. The V gene is TRBV5-6, the J gene TRBJ2-7, with 7 bases fitting TRBD1. CDR1 is SGHDT and CDR2 is YYEEEE in the germline V gene. V trimming: 2 bases; J trimming: 6 bases; junction bases outside the gene matches: 5. The CDR3 consists of 13 residues. The CDR3 here is CASSFTGAVEQYF. For the CDR3, the DNA is TGTGCCAGCAGCTTCACAGGGGCGGTCGAGCAGTACTTC.

The chain links TRBV20-1 to TRBJ2-3; D remains ambiguous. This CDR3 contains 13 residues. Trimming pared 4 bases from V and 2 bases from J, leaving 10 bases between. Per germline, CDR1 DFQATT and CDR2 SNEGSKA (reference sequence). This CDR3 is CSANRANTDTQYF. The CDR3 DNA follows: TGCAGTGCTAACCGGGCCAACACAGATACGCAGTATTTT.

The V and J genes are TRBV9 and TRBJ2-3; D may be TRBD2 (5 bases). Trimming shortened V by 4 bases and J by 4 bases, and 16 bases separated the two germline ends. The germline V gene has CDR1 SGDLS and CDR2 YYNGEE. The CDR3 totals 15 residues. In nucleotides, the CDR3 is TGTGCCAGCAGCCCCAATACGGGATGGGCAGATACGCAGTATTTT. Protein: CASSPNTGWADTQYF. Combining the CDR3 with reference TRBV9 and TRBJ2-3 gives the whole variable domain DSGVTQTPKHLITATGQRVTLRCSPRSGDLSVYWYQQSLDQGLQFLIQYYNGEERAKGNILERFSAQQFPDLHSELNLSSLELGDSALYFCASSPNTGWADTQYFGPGTRLTVL.

This clonotype was seen more than once but under ten times. The V call is TRBV18, the J call TRBJ2-7; 8 nucleotides match TRBD2. The end of the DNA aligns better with TRBJ2-5, so the J call may be wrong. Germline V gene lookup returns CDR1 KGHSH and CDR2 LQKENI. This CDR3 has 15 amino acids. The CDR3 spells CASSPSSGSKETQYF. The CDR3, as DNA: TGTGCCAGCTCACCAAGCAGCGGGAGCAAGGAGACCCAGTACTTC.

The chain uses TRBV30 and TRBJ2-7; D unclear. The end of the DNA is better explained by TRBJ2-4, so the J call may be wrong. CDR1 and CDR2 (germline): GTSNPN, SVGIG (reference sequence). The CDR3 covers 11 residues. CDR3 residues: CAWSPRNIQYF. Here the CDR3 DNA reads TGTGCCTGGAGTCCCAGGAACATTCAGTACTTC.